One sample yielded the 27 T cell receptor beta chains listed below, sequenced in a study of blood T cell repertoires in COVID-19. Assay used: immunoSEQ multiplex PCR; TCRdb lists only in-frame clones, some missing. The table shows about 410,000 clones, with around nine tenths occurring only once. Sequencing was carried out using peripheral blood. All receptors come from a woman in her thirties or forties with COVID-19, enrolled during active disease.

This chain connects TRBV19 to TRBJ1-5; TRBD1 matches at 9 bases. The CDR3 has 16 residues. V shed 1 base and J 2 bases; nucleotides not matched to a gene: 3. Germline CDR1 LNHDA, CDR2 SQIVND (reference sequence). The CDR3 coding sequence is TGTGCCAGTAGTATAGTGACAGGGGGTGGCAATCAGCCCCAGCATTTT. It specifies CASSIVTGGGNQPQHF.

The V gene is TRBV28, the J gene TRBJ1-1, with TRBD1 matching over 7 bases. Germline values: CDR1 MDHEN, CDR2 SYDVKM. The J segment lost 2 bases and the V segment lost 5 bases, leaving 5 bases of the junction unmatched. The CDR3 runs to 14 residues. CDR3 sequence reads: CASSPGQFNTEAFF. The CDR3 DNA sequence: TGTGCCAGCAGTCCGGGACAGTTCAACACTGAAGCTTTCTTT.

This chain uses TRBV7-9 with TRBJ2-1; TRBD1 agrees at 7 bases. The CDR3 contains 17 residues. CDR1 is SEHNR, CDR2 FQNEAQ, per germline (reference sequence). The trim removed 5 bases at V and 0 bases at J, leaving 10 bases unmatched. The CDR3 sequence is CASSPRTGSSSYNEQFF. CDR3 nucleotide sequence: TGTGCCAGCAGCCCCCGGACAGGATCAAGCTCCTACAATGAGCAGTTCTTC.

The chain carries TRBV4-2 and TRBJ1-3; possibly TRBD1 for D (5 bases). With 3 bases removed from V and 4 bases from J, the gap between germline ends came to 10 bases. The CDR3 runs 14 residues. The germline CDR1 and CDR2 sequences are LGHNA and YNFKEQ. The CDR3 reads CASSHRELGNTIYF. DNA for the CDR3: TGTGCCAGCAGCCACAGGGAATTGGGAAACACCATATATTTT.

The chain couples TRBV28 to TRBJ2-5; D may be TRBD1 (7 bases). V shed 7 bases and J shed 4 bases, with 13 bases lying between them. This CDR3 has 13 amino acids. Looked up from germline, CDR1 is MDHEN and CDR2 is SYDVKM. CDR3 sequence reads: CASNPGGRETQYF. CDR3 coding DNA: TGTGCCAGCAATCCAGGGGGGCGAGAGACCCAGTACTTC. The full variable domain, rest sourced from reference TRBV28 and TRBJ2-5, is DVKVTQSSRYLVKRTGEKVFLECVQDMDHENMFWYRQDPGLGLRLIYFSYDVKMKEKGDIPEGYSVSREKKERFSLILESASTNQTSMYLCASNPGGRETQYFGPGTRLLVL.

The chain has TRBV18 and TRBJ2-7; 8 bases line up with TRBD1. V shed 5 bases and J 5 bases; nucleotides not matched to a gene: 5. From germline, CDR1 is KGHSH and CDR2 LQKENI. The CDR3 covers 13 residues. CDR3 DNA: TGTGCCAGCTCAATGACAGGGGTCGACGAGCAGTACTTC. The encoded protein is CASSMTGVDEQYF.

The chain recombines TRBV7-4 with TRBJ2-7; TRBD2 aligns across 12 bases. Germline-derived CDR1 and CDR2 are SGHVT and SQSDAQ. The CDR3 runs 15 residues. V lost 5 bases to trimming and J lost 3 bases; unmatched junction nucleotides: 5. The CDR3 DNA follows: TGTGCCAGCAGCCCCTCTAGCGGGAGGGACTACGAGCAGTACTTC. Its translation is CASSPSSGRDYEQYF.

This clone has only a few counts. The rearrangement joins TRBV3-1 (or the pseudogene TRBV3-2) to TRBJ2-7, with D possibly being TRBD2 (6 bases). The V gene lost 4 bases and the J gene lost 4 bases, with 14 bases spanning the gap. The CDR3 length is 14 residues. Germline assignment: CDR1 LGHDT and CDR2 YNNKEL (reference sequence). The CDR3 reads CASSPRDRGYEQYF. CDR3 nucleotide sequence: TGTGCCAGCAGCCCGCGGGACCGTGGGTACGAGCAGTACTTC.

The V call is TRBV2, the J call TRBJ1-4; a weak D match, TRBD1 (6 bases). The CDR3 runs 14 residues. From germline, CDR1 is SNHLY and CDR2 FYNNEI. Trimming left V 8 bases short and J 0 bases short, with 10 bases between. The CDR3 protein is CASCKGATNEKLFF. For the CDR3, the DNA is TGTGCCAGCTGTAAGGGGGCAACTAATGAAAAACTGTTTTTT.

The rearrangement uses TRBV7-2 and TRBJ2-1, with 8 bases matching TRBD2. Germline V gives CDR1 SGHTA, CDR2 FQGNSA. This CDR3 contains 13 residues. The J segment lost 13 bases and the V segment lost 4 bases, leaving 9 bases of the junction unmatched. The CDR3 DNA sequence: TGTGCCAGCAGCTCCTTAGCGGGACAACCCCAGTTCTTC. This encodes CASSSLAGQPQFF.

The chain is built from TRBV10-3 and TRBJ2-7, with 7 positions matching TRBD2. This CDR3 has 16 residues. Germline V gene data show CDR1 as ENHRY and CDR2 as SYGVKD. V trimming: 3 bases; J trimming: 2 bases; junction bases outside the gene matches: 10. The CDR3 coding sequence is TGTGCCATCAGTGATCCGGGGCTAGCGGTCCCCTACGAGCAGTACTTC. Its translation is CAISDPGLAVPYEQYF.

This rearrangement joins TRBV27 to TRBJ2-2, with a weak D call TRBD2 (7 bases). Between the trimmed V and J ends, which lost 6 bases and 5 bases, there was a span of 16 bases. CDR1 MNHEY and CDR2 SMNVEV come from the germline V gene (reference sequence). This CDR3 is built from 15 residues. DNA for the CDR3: TGTGCCAGCAGGCCTAGGGGGGGCGCGACCGGGGAGCTGTTTTTT. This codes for CASRPRGGATGELFF.

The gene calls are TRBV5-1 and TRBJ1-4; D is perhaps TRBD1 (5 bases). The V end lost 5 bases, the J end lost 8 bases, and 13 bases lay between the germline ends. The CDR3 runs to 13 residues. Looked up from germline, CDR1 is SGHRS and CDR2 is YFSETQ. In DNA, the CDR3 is TGCGCCAGCAGTTGGGGGGACCGAGAAAAACTGTTTTTT. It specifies CASSWGDREKLFF.

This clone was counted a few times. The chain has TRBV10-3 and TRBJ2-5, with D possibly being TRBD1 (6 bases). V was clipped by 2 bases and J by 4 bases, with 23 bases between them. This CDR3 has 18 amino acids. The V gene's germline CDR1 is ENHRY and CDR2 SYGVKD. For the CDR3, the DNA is TGTGCCATCAGTGAGCGTGGATTCACTCAGGGGTTTGGAGAGACCCAGTACTTC. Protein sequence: CAISERGFTQGFGETQYF.

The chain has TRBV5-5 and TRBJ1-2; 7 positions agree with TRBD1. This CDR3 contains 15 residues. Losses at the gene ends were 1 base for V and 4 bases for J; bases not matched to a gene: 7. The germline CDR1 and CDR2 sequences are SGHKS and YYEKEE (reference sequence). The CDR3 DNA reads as TGTGCCAGCAGCTTGCTTCCAGACAGGGCCTATGGCTACACCTTC. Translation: CASSLLPDRAYGYTF.

The CDR3 loop is CASREEGGEDTEAFF. The CDR3 DNA reads as TGTGCCAGTAGAGAGGAAGGGGGCGAGGACACTGAAGCTTTCTTT. The genes are TRBV19 and TRBJ1-1; the match to TRBD1 covers 7 bases. The ends lost 6 bases at V and 3 bases at J; junction bases unmatched: 10. This CDR3 is 15 amino acids long. Germline loops: CDR1 LNHDA, CDR2 SQIVND (reference sequence).

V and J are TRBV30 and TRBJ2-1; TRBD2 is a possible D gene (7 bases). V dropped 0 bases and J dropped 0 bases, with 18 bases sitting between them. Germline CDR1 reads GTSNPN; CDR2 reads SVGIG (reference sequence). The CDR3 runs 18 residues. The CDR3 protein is CAWSVRGGAVSSYNEQFF. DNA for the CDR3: TGTGCCTGGAGTGTTAGGGGGGGGGCGGTGAGCTCCTACAATGAGCAGTTCTTC.

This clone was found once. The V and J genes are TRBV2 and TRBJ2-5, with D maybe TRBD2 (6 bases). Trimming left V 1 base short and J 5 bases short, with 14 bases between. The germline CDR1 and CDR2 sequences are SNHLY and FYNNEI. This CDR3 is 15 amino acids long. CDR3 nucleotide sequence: TGTGCCAGCAGTGAAGATAGGGCTAGCGTGGAGACCCAGTACTTC. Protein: CASSEDRASVETQYF.

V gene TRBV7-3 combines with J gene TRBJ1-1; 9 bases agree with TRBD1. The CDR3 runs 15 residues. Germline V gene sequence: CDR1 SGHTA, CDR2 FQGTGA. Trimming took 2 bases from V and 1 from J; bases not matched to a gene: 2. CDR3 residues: CASSLEGQGNTEAFF. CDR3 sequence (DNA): TGTGCCAGCAGCTTAGAGGGACAGGGGAACACTGAAGCTTTCTTT. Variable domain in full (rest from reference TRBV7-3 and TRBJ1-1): GAGVSQTPSNKVTEKGKYVELRCDPISGHTALYWYRQSLGQGPEFLIYFQGTGAADDSGLPNDRFFAVRPEGSVSTLKIQRTERGDSAVYLCASSLEGQGNTEAFFGQGTRLTVV.

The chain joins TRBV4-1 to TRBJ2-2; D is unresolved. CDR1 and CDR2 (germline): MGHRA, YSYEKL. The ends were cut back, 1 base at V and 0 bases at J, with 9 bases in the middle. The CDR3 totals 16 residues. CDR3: CASSQVPQANTGELFF. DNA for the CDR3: TGCGCCAGCAGCCAAGTTCCCCAGGCGAACACCGGGGAGCTGTTTTTT.

The CDR3 nucleotides read TGTGCCACCAGCGAACCGAGATATAGCAATCAGCCCCAGCATTTT. It specifies CATSEPRYSNQPQHF. V and J are TRBV15 and TRBJ1-5; unclear D gene. Per the germline V gene, CDR1 is LNHNV and CDR2 is YYDKDF (reference sequence). V lost 5 bases and J lost 0, with 11 bases in between. The CDR3 contains 15 residues.

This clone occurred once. The CDR3 DNA is TGTGCCAGCAGCACGGACAGGGATCGCTTTGGAAACACCATATATTTT. It is translated as CASSTDRDRFGNTIYF. The V and J genes are TRBV5-4 and TRBJ1-3; 8 bases match TRBD1. V dropped 4 bases and J dropped 3; count of bases not matched to a gene: 9. This CDR3 has 16 residues. Germline V gene lookup returns CDR1 SGHNT and CDR2 YYREEE (reference sequence).

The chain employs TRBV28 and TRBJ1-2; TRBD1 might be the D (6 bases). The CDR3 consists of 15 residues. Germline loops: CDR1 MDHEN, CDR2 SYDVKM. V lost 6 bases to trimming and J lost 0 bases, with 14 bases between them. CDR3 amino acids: CASSLSRQANYGYTF. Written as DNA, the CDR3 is TGTGCCAGCAGCCTGTCACGACAGGCTAACTATGGCTACACCTTC.

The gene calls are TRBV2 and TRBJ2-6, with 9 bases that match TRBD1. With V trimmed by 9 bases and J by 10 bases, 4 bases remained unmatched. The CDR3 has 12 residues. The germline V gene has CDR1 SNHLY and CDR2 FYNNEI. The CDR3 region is CARRDRVNVLTF. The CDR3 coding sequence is TGTGCCAGACGGGACAGGGTTAACGTCCTGACTTTC.

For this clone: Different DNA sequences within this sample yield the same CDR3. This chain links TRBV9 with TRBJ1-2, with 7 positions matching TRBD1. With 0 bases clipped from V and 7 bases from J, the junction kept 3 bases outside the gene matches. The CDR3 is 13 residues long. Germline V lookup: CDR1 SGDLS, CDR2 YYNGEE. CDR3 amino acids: CASSVDQGGGYTF. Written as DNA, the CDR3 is TGTGCCAGCAGCGTAGACCAGGGGGGTGGCTACACCTTC. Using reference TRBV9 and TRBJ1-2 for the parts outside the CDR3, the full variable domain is DSGVTQTPKHLITATGQRVTLRCSPRSGDLSVYWYQQSLDQGLQFLIQYYNGEERAKGNILERFSAQQFPDLHSELNLSSLELGDSALYFCASSVDQGGGYTFGSGTRLTVV.

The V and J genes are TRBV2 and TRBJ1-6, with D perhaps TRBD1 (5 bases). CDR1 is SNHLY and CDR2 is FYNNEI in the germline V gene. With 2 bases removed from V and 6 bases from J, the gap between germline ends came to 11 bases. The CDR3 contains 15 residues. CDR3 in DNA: TGTGCCAGCAGTGAATACCAGGGTTCTAATTCACCCCTCCACTTT. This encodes CASSEYQGSNSPLHF.

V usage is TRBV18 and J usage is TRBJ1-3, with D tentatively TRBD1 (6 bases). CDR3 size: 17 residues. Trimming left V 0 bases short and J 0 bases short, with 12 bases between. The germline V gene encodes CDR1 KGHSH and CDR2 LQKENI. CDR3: CASSPPGARLSGNTIYF. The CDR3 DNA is TGTGCCAGCTCACCACCGGGGGCCAGACTCTCTGGAAACACCATATATTTT.